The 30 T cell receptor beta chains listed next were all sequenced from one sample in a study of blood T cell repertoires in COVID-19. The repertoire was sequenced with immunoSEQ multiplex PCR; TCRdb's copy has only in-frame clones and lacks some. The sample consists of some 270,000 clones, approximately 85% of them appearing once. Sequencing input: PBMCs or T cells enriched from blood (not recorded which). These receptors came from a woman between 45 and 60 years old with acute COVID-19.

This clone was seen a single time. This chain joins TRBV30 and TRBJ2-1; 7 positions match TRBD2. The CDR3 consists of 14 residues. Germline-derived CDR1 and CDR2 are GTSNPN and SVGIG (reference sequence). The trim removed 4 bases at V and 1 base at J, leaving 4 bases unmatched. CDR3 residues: CAWMGGESYNEQFF. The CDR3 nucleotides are TGTGCCTGGATGGGGGGGGAATCCTACAATGAGCAGTTCTTC.

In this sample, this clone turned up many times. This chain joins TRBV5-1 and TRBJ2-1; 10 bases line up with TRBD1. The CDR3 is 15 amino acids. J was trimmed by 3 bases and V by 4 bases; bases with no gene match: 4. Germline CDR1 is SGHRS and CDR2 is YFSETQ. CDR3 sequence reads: CASSTDRGDYNEQFF. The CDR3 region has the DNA TGCGCCAGCAGCACGGACAGGGGGGACTACAATGAGCAGTTCTTC.

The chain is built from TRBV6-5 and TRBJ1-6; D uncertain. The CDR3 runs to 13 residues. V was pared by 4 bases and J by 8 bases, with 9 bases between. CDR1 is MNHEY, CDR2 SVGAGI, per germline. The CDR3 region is CASSSSVYSPLHF. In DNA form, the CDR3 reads TGTGCCAGCAGTTCGTCAGTGTATTCACCCCTCCACTTT.

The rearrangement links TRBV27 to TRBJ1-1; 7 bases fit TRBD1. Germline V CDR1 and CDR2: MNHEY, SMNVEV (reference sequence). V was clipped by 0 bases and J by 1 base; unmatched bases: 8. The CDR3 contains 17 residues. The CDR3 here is CASSLSSMGQRNTEAFF. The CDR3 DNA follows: TGTGCCAGCAGTTTATCGAGCATGGGACAGCGGAACACTGAAGCTTTCTTT.

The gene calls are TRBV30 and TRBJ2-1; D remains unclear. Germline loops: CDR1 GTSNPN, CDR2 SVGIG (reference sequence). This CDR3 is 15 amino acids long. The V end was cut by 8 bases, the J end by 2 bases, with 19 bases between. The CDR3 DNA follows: TGTGCCCAGATCCCCGCAGGTAGAACCTACAATGAGCAGTTCTTC. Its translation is CAQIPAGRTYNEQFF.

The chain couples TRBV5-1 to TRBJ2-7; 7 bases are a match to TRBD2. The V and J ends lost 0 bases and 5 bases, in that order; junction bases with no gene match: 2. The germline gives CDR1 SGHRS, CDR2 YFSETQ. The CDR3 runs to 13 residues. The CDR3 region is CASSLDGGDEQYF. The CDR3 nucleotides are TGCGCCAGCAGCTTGGATGGGGGGGACGAGCAGTACTTC.

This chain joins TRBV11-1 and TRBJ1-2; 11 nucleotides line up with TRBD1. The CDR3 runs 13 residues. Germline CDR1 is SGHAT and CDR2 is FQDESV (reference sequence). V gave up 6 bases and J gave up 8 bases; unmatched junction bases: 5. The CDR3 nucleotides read TGTGCCAGCAGTCGGACAGGGGGCAAAGGCTACACCTTC. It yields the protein CASSRTGGKGYTF.

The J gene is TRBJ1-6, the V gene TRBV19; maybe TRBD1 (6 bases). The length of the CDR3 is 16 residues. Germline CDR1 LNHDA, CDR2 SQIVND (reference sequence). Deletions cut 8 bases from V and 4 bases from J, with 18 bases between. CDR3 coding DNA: TGTGCCAGTCGAACCCACGGGACATCGTATAATTCACCCCTCCACTTT. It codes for CASRTHGTSYNSPLHF.

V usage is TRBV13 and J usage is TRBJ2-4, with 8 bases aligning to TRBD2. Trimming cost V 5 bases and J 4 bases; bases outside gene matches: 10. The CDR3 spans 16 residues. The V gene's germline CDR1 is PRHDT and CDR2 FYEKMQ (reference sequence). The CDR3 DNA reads TGTGCCAGCAGCCCGGGGGGGAACCGACAGAAAAACATTCAGTACTTC. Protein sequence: CASSPGGNRQKNIQYF.

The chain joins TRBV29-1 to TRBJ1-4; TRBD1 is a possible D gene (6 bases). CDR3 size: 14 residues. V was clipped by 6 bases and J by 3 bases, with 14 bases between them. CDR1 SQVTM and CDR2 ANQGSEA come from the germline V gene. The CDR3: CSVRGGGPNEKLFF. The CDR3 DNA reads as TGCAGCGTCAGAGGGGGAGGGCCTAATGAAAAACTGTTTTTT.

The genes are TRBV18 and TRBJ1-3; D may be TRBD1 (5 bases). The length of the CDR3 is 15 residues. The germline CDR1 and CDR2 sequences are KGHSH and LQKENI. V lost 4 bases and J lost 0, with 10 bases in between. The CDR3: CASSQQEISGNTIYF. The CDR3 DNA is TGTGCCAGCTCACAACAGGAAATCTCTGGAAACACCATATATTTT.

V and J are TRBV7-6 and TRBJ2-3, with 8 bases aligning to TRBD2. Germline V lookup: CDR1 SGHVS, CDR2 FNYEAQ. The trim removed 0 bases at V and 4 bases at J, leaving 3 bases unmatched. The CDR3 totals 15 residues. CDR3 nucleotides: TGTGCCAGCAGCTTAGCGCGGGGGGCATCAGATACGCAGTATTTT. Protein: CASSLARGASDTQYF.

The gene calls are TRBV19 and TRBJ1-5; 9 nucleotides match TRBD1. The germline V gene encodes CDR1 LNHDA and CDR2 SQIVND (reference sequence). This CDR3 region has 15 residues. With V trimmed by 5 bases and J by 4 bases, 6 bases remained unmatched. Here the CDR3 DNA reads TGTGCCAGTAGTGCGTCCGGGACAGGGAATCAGCCCCAGCATTTT. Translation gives CASSASGTGNQPQHF. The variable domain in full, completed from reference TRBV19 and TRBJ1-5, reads DGGITQSPKYLFRKEGQNVTLSCEQNLNHDAMYWYRQDPGQGLRLIYYSQIVNDFQKGDIAEGYSVSREKKESFPLTVTSAQKNPTAFYLCASSASGTGNQPQHFGDGTRLSIL.

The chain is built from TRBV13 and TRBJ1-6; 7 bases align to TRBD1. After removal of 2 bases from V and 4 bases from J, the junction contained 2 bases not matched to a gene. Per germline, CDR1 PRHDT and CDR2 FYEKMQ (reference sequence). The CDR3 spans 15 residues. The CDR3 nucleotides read TGTGCCAGCAGCTTAAGGACAGGTTATAATTCACCCCTCCACTTT. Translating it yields CASSLRTGYNSPLHF. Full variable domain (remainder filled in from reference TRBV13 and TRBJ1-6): AAGVIQSPRHLIKEKRETATLKCYPIPRHDTVYWYQQGPGQDPQFLISFYEKMQSDKGSIPDRFSAQQFSDYHSELNMSSLELGDSALYFCASSLRTGYNSPLHFGNGTRLTVT.

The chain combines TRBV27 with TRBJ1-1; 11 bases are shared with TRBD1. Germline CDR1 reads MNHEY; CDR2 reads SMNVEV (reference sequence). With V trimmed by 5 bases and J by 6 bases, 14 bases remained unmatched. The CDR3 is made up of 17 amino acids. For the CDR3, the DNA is TGTGCCAGCAGTCCTCGGACAGGGGGCCTCCTCAGGGCTGAAGCTTTCTTT. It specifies CASSPRTGGLLRAEAFF.

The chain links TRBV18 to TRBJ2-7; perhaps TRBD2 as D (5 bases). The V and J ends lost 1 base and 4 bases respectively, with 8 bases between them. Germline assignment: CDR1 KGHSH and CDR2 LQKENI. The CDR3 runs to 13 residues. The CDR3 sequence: CASSPREWYEQYF. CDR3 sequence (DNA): TGTGCCAGCTCACCACGGGAGTGGTACGAGCAGTACTTC.

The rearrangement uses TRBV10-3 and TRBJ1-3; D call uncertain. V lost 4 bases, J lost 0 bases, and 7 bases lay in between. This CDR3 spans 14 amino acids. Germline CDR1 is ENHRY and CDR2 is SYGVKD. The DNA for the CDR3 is TGTGCCATCAGTGGGGCCGGCTCTGGAAACACCATATATTTT. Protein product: CAISGAGSGNTIYF.

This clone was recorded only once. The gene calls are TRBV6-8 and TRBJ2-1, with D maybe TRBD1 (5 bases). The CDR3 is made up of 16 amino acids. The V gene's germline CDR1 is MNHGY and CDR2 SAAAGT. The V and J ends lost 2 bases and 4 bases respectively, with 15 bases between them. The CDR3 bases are TGTGCCAGCAGTTACGACAGAATGGGATCTTACAATGAGCAGTTCTTC. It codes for CASSYDRMGSYNEQFF.

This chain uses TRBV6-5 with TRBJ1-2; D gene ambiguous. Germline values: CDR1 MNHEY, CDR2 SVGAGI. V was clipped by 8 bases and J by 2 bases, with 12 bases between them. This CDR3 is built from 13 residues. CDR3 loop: CASAEAPNYGYTF. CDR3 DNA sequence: TGTGCCAGCGCCGAGGCCCCGAACTATGGCTACACCTTC.

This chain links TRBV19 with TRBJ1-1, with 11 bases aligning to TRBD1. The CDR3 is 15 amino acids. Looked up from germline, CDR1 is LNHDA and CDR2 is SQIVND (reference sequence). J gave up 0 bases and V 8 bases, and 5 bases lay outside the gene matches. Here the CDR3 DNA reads TGTGCCAGTCGGACAGGGGGCCGAGTGAACACTGAAGCTTTCTTT. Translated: CASRTGGRVNTEAFF. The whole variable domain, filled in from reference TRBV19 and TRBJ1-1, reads DGGITQSPKYLFRKEGQNVTLSCEQNLNHDAMYWYRQDPGQGLRLIYYSQIVNDFQKGDIAEGYSVSREKKESFPLTVTSAQKNPTAFYLCASRTGGRVNTEAFFGQGTRLTVV.

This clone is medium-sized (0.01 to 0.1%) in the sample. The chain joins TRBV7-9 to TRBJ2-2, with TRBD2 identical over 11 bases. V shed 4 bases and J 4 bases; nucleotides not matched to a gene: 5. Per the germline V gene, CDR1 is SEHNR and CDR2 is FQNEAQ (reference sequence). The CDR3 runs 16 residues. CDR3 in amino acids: CASSSLAGGRTGELFF. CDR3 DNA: TGTGCCAGCAGCTCCCTAGCGGGGGGTCGCACCGGGGAGCTGTTTTTT.

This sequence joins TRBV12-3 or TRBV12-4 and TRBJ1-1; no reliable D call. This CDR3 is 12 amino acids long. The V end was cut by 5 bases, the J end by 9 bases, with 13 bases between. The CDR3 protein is CASSDDLSKAFF. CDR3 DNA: TGTGCCAGCAGTGACGACTTAAGTAAAGCTTTCTTT.

The CDR3 region has the DNA TGTGCCAGTAGTATCTCGACTCGGGGAGTGAACACTGAAGCTTTCTTT. This codes for CASSISTRGVNTEAFF. The V call is TRBV19, the J call TRBJ1-1; D ambiguous. Germline V gene lookup returns CDR1 LNHDA and CDR2 SQIVND (reference sequence). The CDR3 spans 16 residues. Trimming removed 3 bases from V and 0 bases from J, with 14 bases in between.

CDR3 loop: CSARRADEQFF. The CDR3, as DNA: TGCAGTGCTAGGAGGGCAGATGAGCAGTTCTTC. V is TRBV20-1 and J is TRBJ2-1; TRBD2 might be the D (5 bases). V dropped 3 bases and J dropped 8 bases, with 8 bases sitting between them. The CDR3 is 11 amino acids. Germline V gene lookup returns CDR1 DFQATT and CDR2 SNEGSKA (reference sequence).

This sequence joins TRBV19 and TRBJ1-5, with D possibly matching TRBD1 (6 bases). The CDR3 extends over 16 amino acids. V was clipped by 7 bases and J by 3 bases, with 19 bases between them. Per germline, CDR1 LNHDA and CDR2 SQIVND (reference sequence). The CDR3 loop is CASTITHRAFNQPQHF. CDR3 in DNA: TGTGCCAGTACCATAACCCACAGGGCATTCAATCAGCCCCAGCATTTT.

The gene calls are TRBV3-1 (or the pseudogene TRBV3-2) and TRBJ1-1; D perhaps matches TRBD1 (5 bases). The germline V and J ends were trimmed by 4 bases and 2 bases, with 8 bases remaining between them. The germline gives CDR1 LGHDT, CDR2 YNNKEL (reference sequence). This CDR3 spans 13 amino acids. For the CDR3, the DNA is TGTGCCAGCAGCCTACAGGTTAACACTGAAGCTTTCTTT. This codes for CASSLQVNTEAFF.

The CDR3 sequence is CARSLRERTGLSTDTQYF. Written as DNA, the CDR3 is TGTGCCAGAAGCTTGAGGGAAAGGACAGGCCTCTCCACAGATACGCAGTATTTT. This chain uses TRBV5-3 with TRBJ2-3; 7 bases are shared with TRBD1. TRBV5-3 is known as an ORF, though its function is uncertain. Trimming at V came to 1 base and at J to 2 bases, leaving 13 bases not matched to a gene. The CDR3 spans 18 residues.

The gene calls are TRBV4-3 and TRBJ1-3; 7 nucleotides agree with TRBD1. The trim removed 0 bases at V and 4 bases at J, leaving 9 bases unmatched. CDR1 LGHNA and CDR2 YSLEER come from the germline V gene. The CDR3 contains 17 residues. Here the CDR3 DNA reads TGCGCCAGCAGCCAAGATGAAAGGGGGCGGGCGGGAAACACCATATATTTT. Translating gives CASSQDERGRAGNTIYF.

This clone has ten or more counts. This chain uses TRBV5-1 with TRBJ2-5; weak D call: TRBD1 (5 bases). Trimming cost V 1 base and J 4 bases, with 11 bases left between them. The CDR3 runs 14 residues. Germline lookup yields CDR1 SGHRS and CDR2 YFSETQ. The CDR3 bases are TGCGCCAGCAGCTTGAACAGTAGGGGAGAGACCCAGTACTTC. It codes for CASSLNSRGETQYF.

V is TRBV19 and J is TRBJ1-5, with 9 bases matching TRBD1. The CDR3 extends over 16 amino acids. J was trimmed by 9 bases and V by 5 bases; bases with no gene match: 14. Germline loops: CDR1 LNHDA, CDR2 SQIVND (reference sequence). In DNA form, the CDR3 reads TGTGCCAGTAGTCTACCGGACAGGGGCGGATCTTCGCCCCAGCATTTT. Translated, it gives CASSLPDRGGSSPQHF.